The 7 T cell receptor beta chains presented below share a single source sample, sequenced in a study of blood T cell repertoires in COVID-19. Some clones are missing from TCRdb's copy, which holds only in-frame ones; the method was immunoSEQ multiplex PCR. There are roughly 200,000 clones in the sample; roughly 84% occur only once, and roughly a fifth lies in the top ten. Material: peripheral blood. The receptors were gathered from a human donor in a cohort sampled during active COVID-19.

The V call is TRBV5-1, the J call TRBJ1-2; D is unresolved. This CDR3 has 14 residues. Between the trimmed V and J ends, which lost 6 bases and 3 bases, there was a span of 15 bases. Germline CDR1 is SGHRS and CDR2 is YFSETQ. The CDR3 coding sequence is TGCGCCAGCACTCAGAATGGCGGGGACTATGGCTACACCTTC. Protein product: CASTQNGGDYGYTF.

This chain links TRBV19 with TRBJ1-1; 8 nucleotides match TRBD1. The junction had 23 bases not matched to a gene; V was cut back by 4 bases and J by 10 bases. The CDR3 runs to 18 residues. The germline gives CDR1 LNHDA, CDR2 SQIVND (reference sequence). The CDR3 loop is CASSRFRVQANRGIVAFF. The CDR3 DNA sequence: TGTGCCAGTAGTAGGTTTAGGGTACAGGCGAACAGGGGGATCGTAGCTTTCTTT.

There are many counts of this clone. The gene calls are TRBV19 and TRBJ1-5; 8 bases align to TRBD1. Germline trimming cut 10 bases from V and 2 bases from J; bases unmatched to any gene: 10. The CDR3 runs to 15 residues. Germline lookup yields CDR1 LNHDA and CDR2 SQIVND (reference sequence). In DNA form, the CDR3 reads TGTGCCACCAGGAGGACAGGGAGGGGCAATCAGCCCCAGCATTTT. Translated, it gives CATRRTGRGNQPQHF.

This chain links TRBV4-1 with TRBJ2-7; 9 bases fit TRBD1. J was trimmed by 6 bases and V by 11 bases; bases with no gene match: 20. The CDR3 length is 16 residues. CDR1 is MGHRA, CDR2 YSYEKL, per germline. The DNA of the CDR3 is TGCGCCGGCTTACGATCCATCCGGGGACAGGGCTCCGAGCAGTACGTC. Its translation is CAGLRSIRGQGSEQYV.

About this clone itself: One end of the junction is discordant with germline, which a read error may explain. The V gene is TRBV7-7, the J gene TRBJ2-2, with D maybe TRBD1 (6 bases). The CDR3 has 14 amino acids. Germline-derived CDR1 and CDR2 are SSHAT and FNYEAQ (reference sequence). The CDR3 loop is CASSTQGRGGELFF. CDR3 nucleotides: TGTGCTAGCAGTACTCAGGGGCGAGGAGGGGAGCTGTTTTTT.

This clone was counted a single time. The rearrangement joins TRBV7-2 to TRBJ2-1; 7 bases line up with TRBD1. The CDR3 has 18 amino acids. J was trimmed by 1 base and V by 3 bases; bases with no gene match: 12. Germline V gene lookup returns CDR1 SGHTA and CDR2 FQGNSA. The CDR3 DNA follows: TGTGCCAGCAGCTTGCCTAGTACCTCGGGACAGTCCTACAATGAGCAGTTCTTC. Its translation is CASSLPSTSGQSYNEQFF.

This sequence joins TRBV30 and TRBJ1-2; D remains ambiguous. The CDR3 consists of 15 residues. Trimming cost V 0 bases and J 0 bases, with 11 bases left between them. CDR1 is GTSNPN and CDR2 is SVGIG in the germline V gene (reference sequence). The CDR3 nucleotides read TGTGCCTGGAGTGTTCAGTCCGTTCCTAACTATGGCTACACCTTC. Translated: CAWSVQSVPNYGYTF. The complete variable domain, with remaining parts taken from reference TRBV30 and TRBJ1-2, reads SQTIHQWPATLVQPVGSPLSLECTVEGTSNPNLYWYRQAAGRGLQLLFYSVGIGQISSEVPQNLSASRPQDRQFILSSKKLLLSDSGFYLCAWSVQSVPNYGYTFGSGTRLTVV.